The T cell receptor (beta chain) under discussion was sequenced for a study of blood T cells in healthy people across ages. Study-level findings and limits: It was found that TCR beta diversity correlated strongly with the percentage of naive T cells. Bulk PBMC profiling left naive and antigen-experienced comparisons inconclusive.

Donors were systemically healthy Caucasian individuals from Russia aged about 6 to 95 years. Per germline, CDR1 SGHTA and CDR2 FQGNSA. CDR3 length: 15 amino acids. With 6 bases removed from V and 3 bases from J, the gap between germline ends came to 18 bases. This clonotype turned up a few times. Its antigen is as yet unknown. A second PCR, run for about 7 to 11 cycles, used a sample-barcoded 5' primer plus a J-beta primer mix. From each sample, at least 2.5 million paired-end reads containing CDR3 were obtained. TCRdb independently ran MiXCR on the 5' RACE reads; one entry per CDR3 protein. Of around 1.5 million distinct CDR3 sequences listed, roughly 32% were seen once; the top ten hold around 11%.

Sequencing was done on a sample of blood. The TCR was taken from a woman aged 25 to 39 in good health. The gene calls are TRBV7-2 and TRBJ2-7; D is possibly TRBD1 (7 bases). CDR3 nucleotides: TGTGCCAGCAGATCAGGACAGGTGGGAGGCTACGAGCAGTACTTC. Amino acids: CASRSGQVGGYEQYF.